The 7 T cell receptor beta chains reported below all come from one sample, sequenced in a study of CD8+CD57+ T cells in acquired aplastic anemia. Investigators profiled TCR beta VDJ and CDR3 from genomic DNA template. TCRdb ran MiXCR on the reads and lists one entry per CDR3 protein. This table has 200,000 or so distinct CDR3 sequences, around 45% appearing once. The sequenced patients had an expansion of CD8+CD57+ cells seen by flow cytometry. The sequenced sample consisted of sorted CD4+, CD8+, or CD8+CD57+ T cells (not recorded which) from PBMCs. These receptors all stem from a human donor with aplastic anemia.

V and J are TRBV19 and TRBJ2-3; D uncertain. This CDR3 comprises 14 residues. Germline CDR1 and CDR2: LNHDA and SQIVND (reference sequence). The V end lost 3 bases, the J end lost 2 bases, and 9 bases lay between the germline ends. Written as DNA, the CDR3 is TGTGCCAGTAGTATGGTACGGTTCACAGATACGCAGTATTTT. It is translated as CASSMVRFTDTQYF.

In the case of this clonotype: The junction departs from germline at one end; a sequencing error may be responsible. V is TRBV10-3 and J is TRBJ2-3; TRBD1 matches at 7 bases. The CDR3 runs 14 residues. Germline values: CDR1 ENHRY, CDR2 SYGVKD. CDR3 coding DNA: TGTGCCATCAGTCCTGACAGGGCTACAGATACGCACTATTTT. As protein: CAISPDRATDTHYF.

The genes are TRBV5-1 and TRBJ2-7, with 8 bases lining up with TRBD1. This CDR3 contains 16 residues. With 4 bases clipped from V and 4 bases from J, the junction kept 13 bases outside the gene matches. Germline CDR1 SGHRS, CDR2 YFSETQ. CDR3 protein: CASSQWGDRRTYEQYF. The DNA for the CDR3 is TGCGCCAGCAGCCAATGGGGGGACAGGAGAACTTACGAGCAGTACTTC.

This clonotype was observed a few times. The chain combines TRBV25-1 with TRBJ2-6; a weak D match, TRBD2 (6 bases). V lost 2 bases and J lost 3, with 14 bases in between. Germline V gene sequence: CDR1 MGHDK, CDR2 SYGVNS. There are 17 residues in the CDR3. The CDR3 is CASSEVGGEFGANVLTF. CDR3 coding DNA: TGTGCCAGCAGTGAAGTTGGAGGGGAGTTTGGGGCCAACGTCCTGACTTTC.

This chain joins TRBV10-3 and TRBJ2-2, with 10 bases fitting TRBD2. The CDR3 has 16 amino acids. CDR1 and CDR2 from the germline V gene are ENHRY and SYGVKD. The trim removed 5 bases at V and 1 base at J, leaving 4 bases unmatched. This CDR3 reads CAISLEREGNTGELFF. As DNA, the CDR3 is TGTGCCATCAGTTTAGAGCGGGAGGGGAACACCGGGGAGCTGTTTTTT.

This clonotype was seen more than once but under ten times. CDR3 nucleotides: TGTGCCAGCAGTTCCCCTAGGGCAGGGTCTAACTATGGCTACACCTTC. Encoded protein: CASSSPRAGSNYGYTF. The V call is TRBV27, the J call TRBJ1-2, with D perhaps TRBD1 (5 bases). V gave up 4 bases and J gave up 0 bases, with 15 bases separating them. The V gene's germline CDR1 is MNHEY and CDR2 SMNVEV (reference sequence). The CDR3 sequence is 16 residues long.

This clonotype came up many times. The chain has TRBV12-3 or TRBV12-4 and TRBJ1-5, with D possibly being TRBD1 (5 bases). V gave up 3 bases and J gave up 1 base, with 13 bases separating them. The CDR3 covers 16 residues. The CDR3 coding sequence is TGTGCCAGCAGTTTTGTCGGGGGGTCGAGCAATCAGCCCCAGCATTTT. Encoded protein: CASSFVGGSSNQPQHF.